The 32 T cell receptor beta chains in this list originate from one sample, sequenced in a study of blood T cell repertoires in COVID-19. TCRdb keeps only in-frame clones here, not all; method: immunoSEQ multiplex PCR. The sample carries around 300,000 clones, 88% recorded once. The sequenced sample was PBMCs or T cells enriched from blood (not recorded which). These receptors came from a woman aged 45-65 years who had recovered from COVID-19.

This chain connects TRBV9 to TRBJ2-5; TRBD2 is a possible D gene (6 bases). The CDR3 is 16 amino acids. The ends were cut back, 0 bases at V and 1 base at J, with 13 bases in the middle. CDR1 and CDR2 from the germline V gene are SGDLS and YYNGEE. CDR3 residues: CASSVGVADLQETQYF. The CDR3 DNA is TGTGCCAGCAGCGTAGGGGTAGCGGACCTCCAAGAGACCCAGTACTTC.

This sequence joins TRBV19 and TRBJ1-1; D not certain. The V gene's germline CDR1 is LNHDA and CDR2 SQIVND (reference sequence). The CDR3 contains 15 residues. V lost 7 bases to trimming and J lost 6 bases, with 21 bases between them. The CDR3 nucleotides are TGTGCCAGTATCAATGGGGAGGGCGCGGGCCCTGAAGCTTTCTTT. Translated, it gives CASINGEGAGPEAFF. The variable domain in full, completed from reference TRBV19 and TRBJ1-1, reads DGGITQSPKYLFRKEGQNVTLSCEQNLNHDAMYWYRQDPGQGLRLIYYSQIVNDFQKGDIAEGYSVSREKKESFPLTVTSAQKNPTAFYLCASINGEGAGPEAFFGQGTRLTVV.

Only a few counts were recorded for this clone. V usage is TRBV5-1 and J usage is TRBJ2-1; perhaps TRBD2 as D (6 bases). The CDR3 is 14 residues long. V was pared by 4 bases and J by 8 bases, with 16 bases between. The germline gives CDR1 SGHRS, CDR2 YFSETQ. CDR3 nucleotide sequence: TGCGCCAGCAGCCTGCAGCGGGCCCAAGATGAGCAGTTCTTC. Its protein product is CASSLQRAQDEQFF.

The rearrangement joins TRBV30 to TRBJ2-7; TRBD2 aligns across 8 bases. This CDR3 is 15 amino acids long. Germline trimming cut 5 bases from V and 2 bases from J; bases unmatched to any gene: 11. Germline V gives CDR1 GTSNPN, CDR2 SVGIG (reference sequence). The CDR3, as DNA: TGTGCCTGGTGGGCGCCCCTAGCGGGTACCTACGAGCAGTACTTC. Translating gives CAWWAPLAGTYEQYF.

This clone has more than one count but fewer than ten. The sample carries other DNA sequences with the same CDR3. V is TRBV14 and J is TRBJ2-7, with D hard to call. The CDR3 is 13 residues long. CDR1 is SGHDN and CDR2 is FVKESK in the germline V gene. The germline V and J ends were trimmed by 1 base and 2 bases, with 6 bases remaining between them. The CDR3 here is CASSQVRAYEQYF. The CDR3 DNA follows: TGTGCCAGCAGCCAAGTGCGCGCCTACGAGCAGTACTTC.

V is TRBV18 and J is TRBJ1-1; 8 nucleotides line up with TRBD1. Germline V CDR1 and CDR2: KGHSH, LQKENI. J was trimmed by 6 bases and V by 7 bases; bases with no gene match: 7. The CDR3 length is 13 residues. In nucleotides, the CDR3 is TGTGCCAGCTGGATGACAGGGGTCCCTGAAGCTTTCTTT. The encoded protein is CASWMTGVPEAFF.

CDR3 in amino acids: CASTPGGLAGVGEQFF. In DNA, the CDR3 is TGTGCCAGCACCCCAGGAGGCCTAGCGGGAGTAGGCGAGCAGTTCTTC. J is TRBJ2-1 and V is TRBV28; 10 bases agree with TRBD2. The ends lost 7 bases at V and 10 bases at J; junction bases unmatched: 16. There are 16 residues in the CDR3. CDR1 and CDR2 from the germline V gene are MDHEN and SYDVKM.

The chain is built from TRBV4-2 and TRBJ2-1, with 11 bases aligning to TRBD2. After removal of 4 bases from V and 0 bases from J, the junction contained 14 bases not matched to a gene. Germline CDR1 LGHNA, CDR2 YNFKEQ. The CDR3 contains 20 residues. CDR3 sequence (DNA): TGTGCCAGCAGCCCTATTCTGACTAGCGGGGAGATAAGCTCCTACAATGAGCAGTTCTTC. Encoded protein: CASSPILTSGEISSYNEQFF.

V is TRBV7-9 and J is TRBJ2-7; D is perhaps TRBD1 (5 bases). There are 14 residues in the CDR3. From germline, CDR1 is SEHNR and CDR2 FQNEAQ (reference sequence). Trimming left V 5 bases short and J 1 base short, with 12 bases between. The CDR3 sequence: CASSPPDSSYEQYF. CDR3 nucleotides: TGTGCCAGCAGCCCACCTGACAGTTCCTACGAGCAGTACTTC.

This chain joins TRBV7-2 and TRBJ1-1, with 11 positions matching TRBD1. Germline V lookup: CDR1 SGHTA, CDR2 FQGNSA. This CDR3 spans 15 amino acids. V lost 3 bases and J lost 2; bases outside the gene matches: 2. The CDR3 protein is CASSFRTGGNTEAFF. The CDR3 DNA is TGTGCCAGCAGCTTTCGGACAGGGGGCAACACTGAAGCTTTCTTT.

V gene TRBV24-1 combines with J gene TRBJ1-1; D is possibly TRBD1 (5 bases). V lost 5 bases and J lost 11, with 26 bases in between. Germline values: CDR1 KGHDR, CDR2 SFDVKD. This CDR3 comprises 16 residues. The CDR3, as DNA: TGTGCCACCAGTGGGGGGGAGGCAGGGAAGCCCGGCCCGGCTTTCTTT. This codes for CATSGGEAGKPGPAFF.

The chain joins TRBV2 to TRBJ2-7; perhaps TRBD2 as D (5 bases). V shed 4 bases and J shed 5 bases, with 9 bases lying between them. Germline lookup yields CDR1 SNHLY and CDR2 FYNNEI. The CDR3 covers 12 residues. CDR3 coding DNA: TGTGCCAGCAGTGTTATGAGGGACGAGCAGTACTTC. It translates to CASSVMRDEQYF.

This clone was detected once. The chain has TRBV19 and TRBJ2-3; 10 bases map to TRBD2. Germline V gives CDR1 LNHDA, CDR2 SQIVND (reference sequence). This CDR3 spans 15 amino acids. V lost 6 bases to trimming and J lost 6 bases; unmatched junction nucleotides: 9. For the CDR3, the DNA is TGTGCCAGTAGCGAACTAGCGGGATCTGTGGATACGCAGTATTTT. Protein: CASSELAGSVDTQYF.

CDR3 amino acids: CASSQGYVRAGELFF. The CDR3 DNA reads as TGCGCCAGCAGCCAAGGTTATGTCCGAGCCGGGGAGCTGTTTTTT. This sequence joins TRBV4-3 and TRBJ2-2; D ambiguous. V shed 1 base and J shed 6 bases, with 12 bases lying between them. This CDR3 comprises 15 residues. The germline V gene encodes CDR1 LGHNA and CDR2 YSLEER.

The chain uses TRBV3-1 (or the pseudogene TRBV3-2) and TRBJ1-3, with 8 bases fitting TRBD1. Germline values: CDR1 LGHDT, CDR2 YNNKEL (reference sequence). The CDR3 is 14 amino acids. The J segment lost 3 bases and the V segment lost 4 bases, leaving 2 bases of the junction unmatched. The chain's CDR3 is CASSRTGFGNTIYF. The CDR3 coding sequence is TGTGCCAGCAGCCGGACAGGGTTTGGAAACACCATATATTTT.

The V gene is TRBV3-1 (or the pseudogene TRBV3-2), the J gene TRBJ2-7, with a weak D call TRBD2 (6 bases). Deletions cut 8 bases from V and 3 bases from J, with 14 bases between. Germline CDR1 reads LGHDT; CDR2 reads YNNKEL (reference sequence). This CDR3 region has 13 residues. The CDR3 sequence is CASRYGSNYEQYF. As DNA, the CDR3 is TGTGCCAGCCGGTACGGGAGTAACTACGAGCAGTACTTC.

The gene calls are TRBV29-1 and TRBJ2-3, with 8 bases matching TRBD2. The CDR3 runs 16 residues. Germline CDR1 SQVTM, CDR2 ANQGSEA. Trimming cost V 6 bases and J 5 bases; bases outside gene matches: 16. The CDR3 DNA reads TGCAGCGTCCAAAGGGGGGCAGCGGGAGTTGAAGATACGCAGTATTTT. It yields the protein CSVQRGAAGVEDTQYF.

The rearrangement uses TRBV9 and TRBJ2-2, with 7 nucleotides matching TRBD1. Germline-derived CDR1 and CDR2 are SGDLS and YYNGEE. J gave up 3 bases and V 7 bases, and 6 bases lay outside the gene matches. This CDR3 has 14 residues. CDR3 nucleotides: TGTGCCAGCGAGGGCAGGGGGTACACCGGGGAGCTGTTTTTT. Amino acid sequence: CASEGRGYTGELFF. The entire variable domain, with the rest obtained from reference TRBV9 and TRBJ2-2, is as follows: DSGVTQTPKHLITATGQRVTLRCSPRSGDLSVYWYQQSLDQGLQFLIQYYNGEERAKGNILERFSAQQFPDLHSELNLSSLELGDSALYFCASEGRGYTGELFFGEGSRLTVL.

This rearrangement joins TRBV20-1 to TRBJ1-1; perhaps TRBD1 as D (6 bases). The CDR3 runs 14 residues. V lost 3 bases, J lost 1 base, and 12 bases lay in between. Germline CDR1 and CDR2: DFQATT and SNEGSKA (reference sequence). The CDR3 DNA reads as TGCAGTGCTAGTAGGGGGGGGTGGAACACTGAAGCTTTCTTT. This translates into CSASRGGWNTEAFF.

The CDR3 region has the DNA TGTGCCAGCAGACCGGGACAAGCCTCCTACGAGCAGTACTTC. Amino acid sequence: CASRPGQASYEQYF. The chain carries TRBV28 and TRBJ2-7; a possible D gene is TRBD1 (6 bases). Germline V gene sequence: CDR1 MDHEN, CDR2 SYDVKM. The CDR3 has 14 residues. The V end lost 6 bases, the J end lost 0 bases, and 12 bases lay between the germline ends.

J is TRBJ2-1 and V is TRBV9, with 12 bases that match TRBD2. Germline V CDR1 and CDR2: SGDLS, YYNGEE. The CDR3 has 19 residues. Trimming took 3 bases from V and 5 from J; bases not matched to a gene: 15. The CDR3: CASSASGGRGLAGDNEQFF. CDR3 nucleotides: TGTGCCAGCAGCGCGTCCGGGGGGAGGGGACTAGCGGGTGACAATGAGCAGTTCTTC.

The rearrangement uses TRBV19 and TRBJ1-2; weak D call: TRBD1 (6 bases). Germline assignment: CDR1 LNHDA and CDR2 SQIVND (reference sequence). The CDR3 contains 13 residues. The V end lost 6 bases, the J end lost 8 bases, and 16 bases lay between the germline ends. CDR3: CASSRGRSGGYTF. In nucleotides, the CDR3 is TGTGCCAGTAGCAGGGGCAGATCGGGGGGCTACACCTTC.

This clone has a single count. The chain links TRBV2 to TRBJ2-7; perhaps TRBD2 as D (5 bases). V lost 2 bases to trimming and J lost 7 bases, with 9 bases between them. The CDR3 is 12 amino acids. CDR1 is SNHLY, CDR2 FYNNEI, per germline. In DNA, the CDR3 is TGTGCCAGCAGTGAAAGCGGCAGGGAGCAGTACTTC. It is translated as CASSESGREQYF.

The chain links TRBV6-5 to TRBJ2-7, with 7 positions matching TRBD1. CDR3 length equals 15 residues. Per germline, CDR1 MNHEY and CDR2 SVGAGI. V was pared by 6 bases and J by 3 bases, with 11 bases of the junction left unmatched. CDR3 protein: CASRLVRDRSYEQYF. The DNA of the CDR3 is TGTGCCAGCAGACTCGTCCGGGACAGAAGCTACGAGCAGTACTTC.

The rearrangement joins TRBV7-2 to TRBJ2-3; 14 bases align to TRBD2. V trimming: 5 bases; J trimming: 4 bases; junction bases outside the gene matches: 8. The CDR3 runs 17 residues. The germline gives CDR1 SGHTA, CDR2 FQGNSA. The CDR3 DNA reads TGTGCCAGCAGCCGGGGACTAGCGGGAGTTGCGTCAGATACGCAGTATTTT. It is translated as CASSRGLAGVASDTQYF. The whole variable domain, remainder taken from reference TRBV7-2 and TRBJ2-3, is GAGVSQSPSNKVTEKGKDVELRCDPISGHTALYWYRQSLGQGLEFLIYFQGNSAPDKSGLPSDRFSAERTGGSVSTLTIQRTQQEDSAVYLCASSRGLAGVASDTQYFGPGTRLTVL.

The chain is built from TRBV15 and TRBJ1-6; D remains ambiguous. The V gene lost 0 bases and the J gene lost 8 bases, with 14 bases spanning the gap. Germline CDR1 and CDR2: LNHNV and YYDKDF (reference sequence). The CDR3 extends over 16 amino acids. The CDR3 here is CATSRDRGGSHSPLHF. CDR3 DNA: TGTGCCACCAGCAGAGATCGGGGAGGGTCACATTCACCCCTCCACTTT.

The chain employs TRBV24-1 and TRBJ2-1, with TRBD2 matching 9 bases. Trimming removed 1 base from V and 7 bases from J; junction bases left unmatched: 10. This CDR3 has 17 residues. The germline gives CDR1 KGHDR, CDR2 SFDVKD. In DNA form, the CDR3 reads TGTGCCACCAGTGATTTACTCGGTAGCGGGAGTTTAAATGAGCAGTTCTTC. Amino acids: CATSDLLGSGSLNEQFF.

The chain uses TRBV25-1 and TRBJ2-1; TRBD2 agrees at 8 bases. The junction had 5 bases not matched to a gene; V was cut back by 3 bases and J by 4 bases. This CDR3 is built from 15 residues. The germline V gene encodes CDR1 MGHDK and CDR2 SYGVNS. The CDR3 sequence: CASSDTSGHYNEQFF. In nucleotides, the CDR3 is TGTGCCAGCAGTGACACTAGCGGACATTACAATGAGCAGTTCTTC.

The gene calls are TRBV6-5 and TRBJ1-2, with TRBD1 as a possible D gene (6 bases). Germline CDR1 MNHEY, CDR2 SVGAGI. The CDR3 totals 13 residues. With 6 bases removed from V and 4 bases from J, the gap between germline ends came to 12 bases. The CDR3 region has the DNA TGTGCCAGCAGATTGACAGGTCTCTATGGCTACACCTTC. It translates to CASRLTGLYGYTF.

This clone has only one observation. The CDR3 nucleotides are TGTGCCACCAGCAGGGGACTAGCGGGCTACGAGCAGTACTTC. It yields the protein CATSRGLAGYEQYF. The V gene is TRBV15, the J gene TRBJ2-7; TRBD2 matches at 12 bases. J lost 3 bases, V lost 3 bases, and 0 bases had no gene match. The CDR3 runs 14 residues. Germline V gives CDR1 LNHNV, CDR2 YYDKDF (reference sequence).

This rearrangement joins TRBV28 to TRBJ1-2; no firm D call. This CDR3 spans 14 amino acids. Germline assignment: CDR1 MDHEN and CDR2 SYDVKM. V was shortened by 2 bases and J by 4 bases, with 11 bases between the two germline ends. In nucleotides, the CDR3 is TGTGCCAGCAGTTTAGTTTCGGGAATCTATGGCTACACCTTC. This codes for CASSLVSGIYGYTF.

The gene calls are TRBV27 and TRBJ2-5; D is perhaps TRBD1 (5 bases). Germline loops: CDR1 MNHEY, CDR2 SMNVEV (reference sequence). Trimming took 0 bases from V and 4 from J, leaving 12 bases between them. This CDR3 is built from 15 residues. CDR3 DNA: TGTGCCAGCAGTTTATCTTCCAGGGAAAGAGAGACCCAGTACTTC. Encoded protein: CASSLSSRERETQYF.